Listed below are T cell receptor beta chains from one sample, sequenced in a study of regulatory T cells in long-lasting Graves disease. TCRdb recomputed calls from the multiplex PCR reads with MiXCR, one row per CDR3 protein. In the table there are about 470,000 distinct CDR3 sequences, around a fifth of which are singletons. Material: peripheral blood mononuclear cells (PBMCs), obtained when the disease was refractory, from a patient treated with antithyroid drugs. The receptors stem from a female donor with Graves disease. CDR3s include the opening cysteine and the closing phenylalanine or tryptophan. The D gene is left open where the match is weak. The size of a clone is reported for some rows only, either as once, few or many, or as a class for expanded clones.

TRBJ2-6,.,16,TRBV24-1,.,CATSDLGSSGANVLTF,TGTGCCACCAGTGATTTGGGAAGCTCTGGGGCCAACGTCCTGACTTTC
TRBJ2-3,.,15,TRBV20-1,.,CSATGPLRGTDTQYF,TGCAGTGCTACAGGGCCCCTCCGGGGCACAGATACGCAGTATTTT
TRBJ1-1,TRBD1,13,TRBV24-1,many,CATSAPGQDEAFF,TGTGCCACCAGTGCCCCGGGACAGGATGAAGCTTTCTTT
TRBJ2-7,TRBD1,15,TRBV11-3,.,CASSQGQGTTYEQYF,TGTGCCAGCAGCCAGGGACAGGGAACCACCTACGAGCAGTACTTC
TRBJ1-3,.,13,TRBV12-5,few,CASDADSGNTIYF,TGTGCTAGTGACGCAGACTCTGGAAACACCATATATTTT
TRBJ2-2,.,15,TRBV11-2,.,CASILGRMNTGELFF,TGTGCCAGCATCCTCGGACGGATGAACACCGGGGAGCTGTTTTTT
TRBJ2-7,.,16,TRBV3-1,.,CVSSPRIGRETYEQYF,TGTGTCAGCAGCCCCCGTATTGGCAGGGAGACCTACGAGCAGTACTTC
TRBJ2-5,TRBD1,18,TRBV28,.,CASSLTHTRTGGQETQYF,TGTGCCAGCAGTCTTACCCACACCCGGACAGGGGGGCAAGAGACCCAGTACTTC
TRBJ1-3,.,16,TRBV6-2/TRBV6-3,few,CASSESPPGSGNTIYF,TGTGCCAGCAGTGAATCCCCCCCCGGCTCTGGAAACACCATATATTTT
TRBJ1-1,.,13,TRBV2,many,CASSTSGVTEAFF,TGTGCCAGCAGTACATCAGGGGTCACTGAAGCTTTCTTT
TRBJ1-1,.,14,TRBV11-2,many,CASRAAGEVPEAFF,TGTGCCAGCAGGGCTGCAGGGGAAGTCCCTGAAGCTTTCTTT
TRBJ1-1,TRBD1,14,TRBV5-1,many,CASSLTGGDTEAFF,TGCGCCAGCAGCCTGACAGGGGGGGACACTGAAGCTTTCTTT
TRBJ1-1,.,13,TRBV7-2,many,CASSLDRHREAFF,TGTGCCAGCAGCTTAGATCGACACCGTGAAGCTTTCTTT
TRBJ1-5,.,17,TRBV6-1,many,CASSRGVPSKGKKPQHF,TGTGCCAGCAGCAGAGGAGTCCCCTCTAAGGGGAAAAAGCCCCAGCATTTT
TRBJ2-3,.,17,TRBV20-1,.,CSARDFRQGTGADTQYF,TGCAGTGCTAGAGATTTTCGTCAAGGAACAGGCGCAGATACGCAGTATTTT
TRBJ2-5,.,15,TRBV20-1,.,CSASLDRSPQETQYF,TGCAGTGCTAGTTTGGACAGAAGTCCCCAAGAGACCCAGTACTTC
TRBJ2-2,.,13,TRBV24-1,.,CATRGAGTGELFF,TGTGCCACTCGGGGGGCCGGCACCGGGGAGCTGTTTTTT
TRBJ2-7,TRBD1,14,TRBV5-5,few,CASSMTGTEYEQYF,TGTGCCAGCAGCATGACCGGGACAGAATACGAGCAGTACTTC
TRBJ2-3,.,14,TRBV5-1,.,CASSLGEFRDTQYF,TGCGCCAGCAGCTTGGGAGAGTTTCGGGATACGCAGTATTTT
TRBJ1-5,.,18,TRBV28,many,CASSTSGVLYRSNQPQHF,TGTGCCAGCAGCACCTCAGGGGTCCTTTATAGAAGCAATCAGCCCCAGCATTTT
TRBJ1-2,TRBD1,16,TRBV5-1,.,CASSSPQGARNYGYTF,TGCGCCAGCAGCTCGCCCCAGGGGGCGAGAAACTATGGCTACACCTTC
TRBJ1-2,TRBD1,15,TRBV7-2,many,CASSRPGDRHYGYTF,TGTGCCAGCAGCCGACCGGGGGACAGACACTATGGCTACACCTTC
TRBJ2-7,.,16,TRBV5-1,.,CASSAGSNGGGYEQYF,TGCGCCAGCAGCGCGGGGTCGAACGGGGGAGGTTACGAGCAGTACTTC
TRBJ1-2,.,12,TRBV19,once,CTSSGMGYGYTF,TGTACCAGTAGTGGAATGGGGTATGGCTACACCTTC
TRBJ2-2,.,14,TRBV24-1,many,CATSEDWNTGELFF,TGTGCCACCAGTGAGGACTGGAACACCGGGGAGCTGTTTTTT
TRBJ1-2,.,12,TRBV20-1,many,CSASHDNYGYTF,TGCAGTGCTAGTCACGATAACTATGGCTACACCTTC
TRBJ2-7,.,17,TRBV20-1,.,CSATDESVSVRSYEQYF,TGCAGTGCCACGGACGAAAGCGTTAGCGTTCGCTCCTACGAGCAGTACTTC
TRBJ1-1,.,16,TRBV11-1,few,CASSLDRRDRNTEAFF,TGTGCCAGCAGCTTAGACCGCCGGGACCGGAACACTGAAGCTTTCTTT
TRBJ2-2,.,15,TRBV5-5,many,CASSLYGQTTGELFF,TGTGCCAGCAGCTTGTACGGACAAACCACCGGGGAGCTGTTTTTT
TRBJ1-3,.,14,TRBV12-3/TRBV12-4,many,CASSLRTAGNTIYF,TGTGCCAGCAGTTTACGGACAGCCGGAAACACCATATATTTT
TRBJ2-7,.,16,TRBV11-3,many,CASSLVGLATEYEQYF,TGTGCCAGCAGCTTAGTGGGACTCGCGACTGAATACGAGCAGTACTTC